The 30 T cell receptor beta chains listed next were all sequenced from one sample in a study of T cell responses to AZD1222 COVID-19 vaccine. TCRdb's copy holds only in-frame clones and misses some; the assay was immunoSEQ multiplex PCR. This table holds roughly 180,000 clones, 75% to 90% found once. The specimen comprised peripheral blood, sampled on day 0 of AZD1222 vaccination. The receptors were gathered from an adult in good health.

In DNA, the CDR3 is TGTGCCAGCAGCTTAGACCCTCCAGGGGAACTGTTTTTT. Translation: CASSLDPPGELFF. The V and J genes are TRBV7-9 and TRBJ1-4; tentatively, D is TRBD1 (6 bases). Per germline, CDR1 SEHNR and CDR2 FQNEAQ (reference sequence). V lost 1 base, J lost 12 bases, and 12 bases lay in between. The CDR3 length is 13 residues.

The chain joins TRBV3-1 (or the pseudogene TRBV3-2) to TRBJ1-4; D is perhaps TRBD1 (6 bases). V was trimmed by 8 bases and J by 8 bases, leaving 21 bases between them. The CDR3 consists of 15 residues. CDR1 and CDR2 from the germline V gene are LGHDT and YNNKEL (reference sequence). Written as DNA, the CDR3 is TGTGCCAGCGGCGGAGGGGGGACATTCCGGGAAAAACTGTTTTTT. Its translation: CASGGGGTFREKLFF.

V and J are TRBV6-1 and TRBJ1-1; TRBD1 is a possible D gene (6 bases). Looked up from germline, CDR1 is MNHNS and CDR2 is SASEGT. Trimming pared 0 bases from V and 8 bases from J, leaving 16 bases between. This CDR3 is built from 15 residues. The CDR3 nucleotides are TGTGCCAGCAGTGAAGCGATACCCAGGGGTGAGGAAGCTTTCTTT. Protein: CASSEAIPRGEEAFF.

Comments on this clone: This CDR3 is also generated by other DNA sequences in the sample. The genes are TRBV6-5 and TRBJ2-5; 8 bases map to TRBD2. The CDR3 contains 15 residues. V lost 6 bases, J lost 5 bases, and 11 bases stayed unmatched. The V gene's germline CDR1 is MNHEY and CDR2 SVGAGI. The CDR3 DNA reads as TGTGCCAGCAGGGATAGCGGGGTTGGTGGGGAGACCCAGTACTTC. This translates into CASRDSGVGGETQYF.

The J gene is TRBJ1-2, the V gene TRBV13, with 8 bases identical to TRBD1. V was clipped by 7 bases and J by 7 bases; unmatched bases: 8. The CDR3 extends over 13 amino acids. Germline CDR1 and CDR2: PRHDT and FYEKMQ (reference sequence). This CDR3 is CASTSQGEGGYTF. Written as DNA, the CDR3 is TGTGCCAGCACCTCACAGGGGGAGGGTGGCTACACCTTC.

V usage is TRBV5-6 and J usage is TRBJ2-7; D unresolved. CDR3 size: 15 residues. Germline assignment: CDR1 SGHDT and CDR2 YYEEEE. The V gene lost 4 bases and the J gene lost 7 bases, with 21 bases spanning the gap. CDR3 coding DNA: TGTGCCAGCAGCCGTCCAGGATACTCGATCAGGGAGCAGTACTTC. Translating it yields CASSRPGYSIREQYF.

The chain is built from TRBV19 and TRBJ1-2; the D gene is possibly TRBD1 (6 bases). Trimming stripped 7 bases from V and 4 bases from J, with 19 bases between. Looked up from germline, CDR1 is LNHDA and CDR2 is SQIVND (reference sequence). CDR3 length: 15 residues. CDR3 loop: CASTIDRIPIYGYTF. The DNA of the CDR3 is TGTGCCAGTACCATCGACAGGATTCCCATCTATGGCTACACCTTC. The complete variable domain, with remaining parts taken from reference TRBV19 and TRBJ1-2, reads DGGITQSPKYLFRKEGQNVTLSCEQNLNHDAMYWYRQDPGQGLRLIYYSQIVNDFQKGDIAEGYSVSREKKESFPLTVTSAQKNPTAFYLCASTIDRIPIYGYTFGSGTRLTVV.

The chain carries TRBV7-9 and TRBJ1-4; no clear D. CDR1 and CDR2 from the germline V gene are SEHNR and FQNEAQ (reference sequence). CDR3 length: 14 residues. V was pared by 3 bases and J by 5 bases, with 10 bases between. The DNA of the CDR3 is TGTGCCAGCAGCTTTTTCGCAGGAAATGAAAAACTGTTTTTT. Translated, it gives CASSFFAGNEKLFF.

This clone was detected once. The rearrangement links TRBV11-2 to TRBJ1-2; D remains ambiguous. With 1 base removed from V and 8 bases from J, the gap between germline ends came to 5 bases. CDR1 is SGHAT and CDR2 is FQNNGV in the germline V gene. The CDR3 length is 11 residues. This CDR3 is CASSLGGGYTF. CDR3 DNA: TGTGCCAGCAGCTTAGGAGGAGGCTACACCTTC.

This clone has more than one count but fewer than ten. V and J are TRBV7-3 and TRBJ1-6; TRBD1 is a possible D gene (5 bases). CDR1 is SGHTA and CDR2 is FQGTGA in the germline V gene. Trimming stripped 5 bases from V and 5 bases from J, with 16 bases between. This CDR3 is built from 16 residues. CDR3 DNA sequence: TGTGCCAGCAGCAGAAATCGACAGTCAGATAATTCACCCCTCCACTTT. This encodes CASSRNRQSDNSPLHF.

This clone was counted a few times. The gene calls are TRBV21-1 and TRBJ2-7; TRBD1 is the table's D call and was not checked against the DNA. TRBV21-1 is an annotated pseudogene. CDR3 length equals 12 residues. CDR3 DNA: TGTGCCAGCAGTACGACAGTTGGCGAGCAGTACGTC. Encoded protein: CASSTTVGEQYV.

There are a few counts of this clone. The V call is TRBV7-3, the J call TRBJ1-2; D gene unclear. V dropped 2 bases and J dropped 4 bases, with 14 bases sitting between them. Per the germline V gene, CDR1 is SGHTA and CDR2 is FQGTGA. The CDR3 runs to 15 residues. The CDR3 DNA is TGTGCCAGCAGCTTAGATAAGGGAAGCTTCTATGGCTACACCTTC. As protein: CASSLDKGSFYGYTF.

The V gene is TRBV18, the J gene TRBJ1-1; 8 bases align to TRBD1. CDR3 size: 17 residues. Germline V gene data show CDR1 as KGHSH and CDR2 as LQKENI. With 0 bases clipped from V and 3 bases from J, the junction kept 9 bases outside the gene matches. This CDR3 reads CASSPPWGTGGYTEAFF. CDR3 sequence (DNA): TGTGCCAGCTCACCACCGTGGGGAACAGGGGGATACACTGAAGCTTTCTTT.

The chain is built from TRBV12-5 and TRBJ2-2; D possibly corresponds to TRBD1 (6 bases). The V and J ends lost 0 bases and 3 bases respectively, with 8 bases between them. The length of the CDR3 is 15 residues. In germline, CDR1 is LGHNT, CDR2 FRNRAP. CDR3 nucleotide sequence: TGTGCTAGTGGTTTGGTACAGGGCGACACCGGGGAGCTGTTTTTT. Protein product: CASGLVQGDTGELFF.

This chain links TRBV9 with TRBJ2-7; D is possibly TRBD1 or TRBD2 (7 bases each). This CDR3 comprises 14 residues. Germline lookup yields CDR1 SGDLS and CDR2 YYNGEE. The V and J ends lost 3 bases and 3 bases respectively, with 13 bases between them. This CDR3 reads CASSAGGTNYEQYF. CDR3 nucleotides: TGTGCCAGCAGCGCAGGGGGGACTAACTACGAGCAGTACTTC.

Here the CDR3 reads CASSLDPQAYEQYF. The CDR3 DNA reads as TGTGCCAGCAGCTTAGACCCCCAGGCCTACGAGCAGTACTTC. V and J are TRBV11-2 and TRBJ2-7; D call uncertain. The CDR3 is 14 residues long. CDR1 and CDR2 (germline): SGHAT, FQNNGV. Between the trimmed V and J ends, which lost 0 bases and 2 bases, there was a span of 8 bases. The full variable domain, rest sourced from reference TRBV11-2 and TRBJ2-7, is EAGVAQSPRYKIIEKRQSVAFWCNPISGHATLYWYQQILGQGPKLLIQFQNNGVVDDSQLPKDRFSAERLKGVDSTLKIQPAKLEDSAVYLCASSLDPQAYEQYFGPGTRLTVT.

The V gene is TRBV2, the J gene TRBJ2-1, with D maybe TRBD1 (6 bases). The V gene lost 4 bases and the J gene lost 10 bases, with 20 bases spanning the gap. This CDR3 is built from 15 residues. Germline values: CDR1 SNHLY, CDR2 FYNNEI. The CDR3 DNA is TGTGCCAGCAGTGCTCCAGGGGCACGGACGGTCGAGCAGTTCTTC. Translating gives CASSAPGARTVEQFF.

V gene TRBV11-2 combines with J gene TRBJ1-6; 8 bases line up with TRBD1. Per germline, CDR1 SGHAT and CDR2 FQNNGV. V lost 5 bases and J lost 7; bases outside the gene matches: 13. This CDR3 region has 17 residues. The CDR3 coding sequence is TGTGCCAGCAGCCCAACCCAGGGGGCTGGGGTAAATTCACCCCTCCACTTT. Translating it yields CASSPTQGAGVNSPLHF.

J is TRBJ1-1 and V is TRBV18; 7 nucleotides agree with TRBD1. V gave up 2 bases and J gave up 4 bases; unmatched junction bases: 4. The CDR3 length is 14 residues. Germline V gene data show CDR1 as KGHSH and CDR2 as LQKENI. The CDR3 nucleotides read TGTGCCAGCTCACCAAGCGACAGGGCCACTGAAGCTTTCTTT. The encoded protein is CASSPSDRATEAFF.

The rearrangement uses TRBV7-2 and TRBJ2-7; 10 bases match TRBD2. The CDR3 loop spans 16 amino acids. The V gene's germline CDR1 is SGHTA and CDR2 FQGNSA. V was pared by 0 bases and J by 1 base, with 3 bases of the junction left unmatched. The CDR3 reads CASSLASGGASYEQYF. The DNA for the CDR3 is TGTGCCAGCAGCTTAGCGAGCGGGGGGGCTTCCTACGAGCAGTACTTC.

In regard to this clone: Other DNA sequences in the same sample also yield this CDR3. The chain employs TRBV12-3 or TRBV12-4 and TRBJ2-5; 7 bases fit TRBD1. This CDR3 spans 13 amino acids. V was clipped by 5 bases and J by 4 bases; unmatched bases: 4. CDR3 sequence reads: CASSRGLGETQYF. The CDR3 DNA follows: TGTGCCAGCAGTAGGGGGCTTGGAGAGACCCAGTACTTC.

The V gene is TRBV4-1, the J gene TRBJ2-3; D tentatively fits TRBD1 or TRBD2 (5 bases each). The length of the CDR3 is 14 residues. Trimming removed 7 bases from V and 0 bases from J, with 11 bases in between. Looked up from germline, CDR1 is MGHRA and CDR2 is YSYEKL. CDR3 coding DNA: TGCGCCAGCAACCGGGACCGAAGCACAGATACGCAGTATTTT. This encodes CASNRDRSTDTQYF.

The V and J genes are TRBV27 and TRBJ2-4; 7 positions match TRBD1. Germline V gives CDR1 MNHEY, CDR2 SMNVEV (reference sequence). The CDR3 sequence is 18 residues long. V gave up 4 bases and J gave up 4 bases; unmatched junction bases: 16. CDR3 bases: TGTGCCAGCAGTTCCTTATTGGTACGTTCGGGACAGAAAAACATTCAGTACTTC. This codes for CASSSLLVRSGQKNIQYF.

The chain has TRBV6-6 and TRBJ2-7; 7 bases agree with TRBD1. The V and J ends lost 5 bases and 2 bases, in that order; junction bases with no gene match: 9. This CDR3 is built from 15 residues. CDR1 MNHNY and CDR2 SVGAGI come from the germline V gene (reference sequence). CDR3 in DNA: TGTGCCAGCAGTCCTTTTTTGCAGGGGGCCTACGAGCAGTACTTC. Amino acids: CASSPFLQGAYEQYF.

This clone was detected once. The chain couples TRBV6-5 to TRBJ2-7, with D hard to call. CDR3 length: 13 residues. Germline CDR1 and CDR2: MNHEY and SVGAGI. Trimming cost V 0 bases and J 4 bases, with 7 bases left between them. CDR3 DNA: TGTGCCAGCAGTTACTCGTATGGGTACGAGCAGTACTTC. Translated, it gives CASSYSYGYEQYF.

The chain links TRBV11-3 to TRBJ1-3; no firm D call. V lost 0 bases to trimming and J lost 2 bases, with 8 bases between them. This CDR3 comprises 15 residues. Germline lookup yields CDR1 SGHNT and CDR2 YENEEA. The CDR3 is CASSLDFGAGNTIYF. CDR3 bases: TGTGCCAGCAGCTTAGATTTCGGGGCTGGAAACACCATATATTTT.

CDR3 nucleotides: TGCAGTGCGAGTCGGGCGCGGGGGGGCATGGAGACCCAGTACTTC. It translates to CSASRARGGMETQYF. V and J are TRBV20-1 and TRBJ2-5; 9 bases line up with TRBD2. The CDR3 spans 15 residues. The V gene's germline CDR1 is DFQATT and CDR2 SNEGSKA (reference sequence). J gave up 5 bases and V 6 bases, and 13 bases lay outside the gene matches.

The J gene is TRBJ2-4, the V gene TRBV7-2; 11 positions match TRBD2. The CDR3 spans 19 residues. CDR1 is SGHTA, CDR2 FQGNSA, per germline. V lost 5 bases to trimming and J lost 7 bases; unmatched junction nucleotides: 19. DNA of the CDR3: TGTGCCAGCAGCACGACCGGCAACGTACTAGCGGGGGTATTGAACATTCAGTACTTC. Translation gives CASSTTGNVLAGVLNIQYF.

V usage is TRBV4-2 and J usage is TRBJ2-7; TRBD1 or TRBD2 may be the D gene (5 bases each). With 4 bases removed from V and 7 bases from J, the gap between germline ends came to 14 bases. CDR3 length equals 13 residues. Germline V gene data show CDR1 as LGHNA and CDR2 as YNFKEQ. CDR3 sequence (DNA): TGTGCCAGCAGCCCGTCCTGGGACGCTGAGCAGTACTTC. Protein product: CASSPSWDAEQYF.

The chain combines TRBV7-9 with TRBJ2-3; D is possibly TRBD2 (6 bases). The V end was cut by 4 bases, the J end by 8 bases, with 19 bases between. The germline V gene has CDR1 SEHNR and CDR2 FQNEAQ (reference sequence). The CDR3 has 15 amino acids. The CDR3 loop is CASSSRDSRPGTQYF. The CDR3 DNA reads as TGTGCCAGCAGCTCCCGGGACTCGAGGCCGGGTACGCAGTATTTT.